Below, 17 T cell receptor beta chains from the same sample are listed, as sequenced in a study of early T cells in non-severe SARS-CoV-2 infection. TCRdb recomputed calls from the 5' RACE reads with MiXCR, one row per CDR3 protein. The profile shows 60,000 or so distinct CDR3 sequences, 10% to 11% of them singletons. Sample: whole blood. The receptors here all came from an adult who was a healthcare worker with PCR-confirmed SARS-CoV-2 infection or an uninfected control (not recorded which).

This clonotype has ten or more counts. This chain joins TRBV28 and TRBJ1-2; unclear D gene. Germline loops: CDR1 MDHEN, CDR2 SYDVKM. V was clipped by 6 bases and J by 3 bases, with 11 bases between them. This CDR3 spans 13 amino acids. CDR3 in DNA: TGTGCCAGCAGGTCATACACCCACTATGGCTACACCTTC. Encoded protein: CASRSYTHYGYTF.

Only a few counts were recorded for this clonotype. J is TRBJ2-7 and V is TRBV3-1; TRBD1 agrees at 7 bases. The CDR3 contains 16 residues. Germline V gene data show CDR1 as LGHDT and CDR2 as YNNKEL (reference sequence). The trim removed 0 bases at V and 5 bases at J, leaving 10 bases unmatched. DNA of the CDR3: TGTGCCAGCAGCCAAGACCGACAGGGATTGAGGAACGAGCAGTACTTC. Its protein product is CASSQDRQGLRNEQYF.

This clonotype was detected only a few times. The J gene is TRBJ2-1, the V gene TRBV7-8, with a possible D match to TRBD2 (6 bases). The V gene lost 6 bases and the J gene lost 4 bases, with 10 bases spanning the gap. From germline, CDR1 is SGHVS and CDR2 FQNEAQ. This CDR3 has 13 residues. CDR3 coding DNA: TGTGCCAGCAGAGGTCGGGGGTACAATGAGCAGTTCTTC. Residues: CASRGRGYNEQFF.

The table lists this clonotype with a count of one. The chain uses TRBV7-9 and TRBJ2-2; perhaps D is TRBD1 or TRBD2 (5 bases each). Germline V lookup: CDR1 SEHNR, CDR2 FQNEAQ (reference sequence). The CDR3 totals 14 residues. Trimming removed 2 bases from V and 5 bases from J, with 9 bases in between. The CDR3: CASSLLGETGELFF. CDR3 DNA sequence: TGTGCCAGCAGCTTATTGGGGGAAACCGGGGAGCTGTTTTTT.

This clonotype has just a few counts. The genes are TRBV20-1 and TRBJ1-5; D gene unclear. The CDR3 covers 14 residues. Deletions cut 6 bases from V and 1 base from J, with 13 bases between. The germline CDR1 and CDR2 sequences are DFQATT and SNEGSKA (reference sequence). CDR3 in DNA: TGCAGTGCCAACCCTGACGGGAGCAATCAGCCCCAGCATTTT. The encoded protein is CSANPDGSNQPQHF.

This clonotype was counted only a few times. This sequence joins TRBV29-1 and TRBJ1-1; 7 bases line up with TRBD1. Germline-derived CDR1 and CDR2 are SQVTM and ANQGSEA. Losses at the gene ends were 3 bases for V and 2 bases for J; bases not matched to a gene: 6. This CDR3 has 14 residues. CDR3: CSVDSGTVNTEAFF. In nucleotides, the CDR3 is TGCAGCGTTGACTCCGGGACAGTCAACACTGAAGCTTTCTTT. The variable domain in full, completed from reference TRBV29-1 and TRBJ1-1, reads SAVISQKPSRDICQRGTSLTIQCQVDSQVTMMFWYRQQPGQSLTLIATANQGSEATYESGFVIDKFPISRPNLTFSTLTVSNMSPEDSSIYLCSVDSGTVNTEAFFGQGTRLTVV.

This clonotype was picked up many times. The chain couples TRBV6-5 to TRBJ2-1; weak D call: TRBD1 (5 bases). The CDR3 spans 15 residues. V was trimmed by 5 bases and J by 5 bases, leaving 16 bases between them. Per germline, CDR1 MNHEY and CDR2 SVGAGI. The CDR3 sequence is CASSRTRVINNEQFF. CDR3 DNA: TGTGCCAGCAGTCGGACCAGGGTCATAAACAATGAGCAGTTCTTC.

The table lists this clonotype with a few counts. The chain links TRBV18 to TRBJ2-7; D possibly corresponds to TRBD2 (5 bases). The CDR3 is 13 amino acids. The V gene's germline CDR1 is KGHSH and CDR2 LQKENI. The V end was cut by 2 bases, the J end by 2 bases, with 7 bases between. CDR3 protein: CASSPDGTYEQYF. In nucleotides, the CDR3 is TGTGCCAGCTCACCAGACGGGACCTACGAGCAGTACTTC.

This clonotype occurred a few times. At one of its ends the junction is not consistent with the germline gene, which may arise from a read error. The chain uses TRBV7-7 and TRBJ2-3, with D tentatively TRBD2 (5 bases). Germline V gene sequence: CDR1 SSHAT, CDR2 FNYEAQ (reference sequence). The CDR3 has 12 residues. This chain's CDR3 is CASSSAGDTQYF. The CDR3 DNA follows: TGTGCTAGCAGCTCCGCGGGAGATACGCAGTATTTT.

The rearrangement joins TRBV14 to TRBJ2-1, with TRBD1 as a possible D gene (5 bases). With 0 bases removed from V and 5 bases from J, the gap between germline ends came to 17 bases. The V gene's germline CDR1 is SGHDN and CDR2 FVKESK. The CDR3 contains 17 residues. In DNA, the CDR3 is TGTGCCAGCAGCCAAGATCGTGAACAGGCCTGGGACAATGAGCAGTTCTTC. Protein sequence: CASSQDREQAWDNEQFF.

This clonotype came up many times. The chain uses TRBV20-1 and TRBJ2-5, with unresolved D. The germline V gene encodes CDR1 DFQATT and CDR2 SNEGSKA (reference sequence). The CDR3 is made up of 15 amino acids. V was clipped by 0 bases and J by 5 bases, with 16 bases between them. CDR3 in DNA: TGCAGTGCTAGAGATCTTACGGGCCGCCCGGAGACCCAGTACTTC. Amino acid sequence: CSARDLTGRPETQYF.

This clonotype was observed at least ten times. This chain connects TRBV5-1 to TRBJ2-7; the match to TRBD1 covers 9 bases. After removal of 2 bases from V and 7 bases from J, the junction contained 4 bases not matched to a gene. Germline V gene data show CDR1 as SGHRS and CDR2 as YFSETQ. There are 13 residues in the CDR3. This CDR3 is CASSLGQGKEQYF. The CDR3 DNA sequence: TGCGCCAGCAGCTTAGGACAGGGGAAAGAGCAGTACTTC.

This clonotype was seen repeatedly, ten times or more. The chain joins TRBV10-2 to TRBJ1-2, with unresolved D. The CDR3 consists of 18 residues. Germline V gene sequence: CDR1 WSHSY, CDR2 SAAADI. Trimming pared 10 bases from V and 8 bases from J, leaving 35 bases between. The CDR3 reads CATQAHSANRRGRIGYTF. CDR3 in DNA: TGCGCCACCCAAGCGCACAGCGCAAACCGAAGAGGTCGGATCGGCTACACCTTC.

This clonotype was recorded at least ten times. The chain joins TRBV7-2 to TRBJ2-1, with 13 bases fitting TRBD2. CDR1 SGHTA and CDR2 FQGNSA come from the germline V gene. This CDR3 is built from 15 residues. V gave up 2 bases and J gave up 15 bases; unmatched junction bases: 10. CDR3: CASSLRGTSGNGRFF. The CDR3 region has the DNA TGTGCCAGCAGCTTACGTGGGACTAGCGGGAACGGAAGGTTCTTC.

This clonotype occurred many times. This sequence joins TRBV29-1 and TRBJ1-1; no firm D call. Germline CDR1 and CDR2: SQVTM and ANQGSEA. This CDR3 has 11 residues. The V and J ends lost 4 bases and 2 bases respectively, with 5 bases between them. CDR3 sequence reads: CSVVRNTEAFF. CDR3 nucleotides: TGCAGCGTTGTGCGTAACACTGAAGCTTTCTTT.

The table lists this clonotype with many counts. This chain connects TRBV12-5 to TRBJ2-7, with D perhaps given as TRBD1 or TRBD2 (6 bases each). CDR3 size: 15 residues. Germline assignment: CDR1 LGHNT and CDR2 FRNRAP. V dropped 5 bases and J dropped 3 bases, with 17 bases sitting between them. DNA of the CDR3: TGTGCTAGTGGTCCTGACGGGGGCAACAGCTACGAGCAGTACTTC. Encoded protein: CASGPDGGNSYEQYF.

The rearrangement joins TRBV9 to TRBJ2-7; TRBD1 or TRBD2 may be the D gene (6 bases each). The CDR3 sequence is 13 residues long. Germline V CDR1 and CDR2: SGDLS, YYNGEE. V dropped 6 bases and J dropped 7 bases, with 17 bases sitting between them. The DNA of the CDR3 is TGTGCCAGCATCCGCTGGAGGGGGAGTGAGCAGTACTTC. Its protein product is CASIRWRGSEQYF.